The present TCR beta chain was sequenced within a study of T-cell reconstitution after alpha-beta-depleted transplantation in children. Broader study findings: Newly produced T cells mostly accounted for T-cell counts and diversity one year post-transplant. At around two months after transplant, the alpha-beta T cells were reportedly derived from several hundred expanded clones that came from non-depleted graft cells. It was surviving recipient T cells and thymic progenitors that gave some patients high TCRbeta diversity at day 60.

The ends were cut back, 1 base at V and 1 base at J, with 12 bases in the middle. The CDR3 is 15 amino acids. The V gene's germline CDR1 is SGHRS and CDR2 YFSETQ. About this clonotype: Its antigen is not identified.

TCRbeta library preparation incorporated unique molecular identifiers. One entry per CDR3 protein results from TCRdb running MiXCR on the PCR reads. The sample shows fewer than 1 million distinct CDR3 sequences, less than 20% of them seen only once. The starting material was PBMCs, mostly from graft donor cells, obtained 360 days after TCRalphabeta/CD19-depleted stem cell transplant. The chain has TRBV5-1 and TRBJ2-7; D may be TRBD1 (7 bases). The clonotype was recovered from a male patient aged 5 to 17 who had a stem cell transplant for acute lymphoblastic leukemia, so the T cells may come from the graft donor. CDR3 sequence (DNA): TGCGCCAGCAGCTTGTCGGGGGACAGTTCCTACGAGCAGTACTTC. Residues: CASSLSGDSSYEQYF. The complete variable domain, with remaining parts taken from reference TRBV5-1 and TRBJ2-7, reads KAGVTQTPRYLIKTRGQQVTLSCSPISGHRSVSWYQQTPGQGLQFLFEYFSETQRNKGNFPGRFSGRQFSNSRSEMNVSTLELGDSALYLCASSLSGDSSYEQYFGPGTRLTVT.